This T cell receptor beta chain was identified during a study of T cells in Graves' hyperthyroidism and ophthalmopathy. About this clonotype: The antigen is undetermined.

Findings and limits, study-wide: Most thyroid clonotypes expanded above 0.001 appeared in blood too.

What was amplified from RNA transcripts were TCR beta CDR3 regions. First-round RT-PCR targeting the TCR CDR3 was performed with the HTBI primer set. TCRdb reprocessed the multiplex PCR reads with MiXCR, giving one entry per CDR3 protein. The sample contains about 640,000 distinct CDR3 sequences, around 20% of which appear only once. Subjects with ophthalmopathy showed a Clinical Activity Score no lower than 3, a NOSPECS grade no lower than 4, and a duration shorter than 3 months. Germline values: CDR1 SQVTM, CDR2 ANQGSEA. CDR3 length equals 15 residues. V lost 2 bases and J lost 4; bases outside the gene matches: 5.

The specimen was blood. The chain combines TRBV29-1 with TRBJ1-2; 12 positions match TRBD1. The source of this sequence is a man younger than 40 with Graves' ophthalmopathy. CDR3 residues: CSVEWGQGAFYGYTF. The DNA of the CDR3 is TGCAGCGTTGAATGGGGACAGGGGGCATTCTATGGCTACACCTTC.